The 19 T cell receptor beta chains reported below all come from one sample, sequenced in a study of regulatory T cells. Study-wide results and caveats: In CD3G-deficient patients, conventional CD4+ T cells were enriched for hydrophobic CDR3 residues at positions 6 and 7.

The PCR used 52 TRBV and 13 TRBJ primers. Profiling relied on immunoSEQ multiplex PCR, and the TCRdb table lists in-frame clones only, not all of them. The sample contains tens of thousands of clones, 75% to 90% of which appear only once. No antigen is known for these receptors. The sequenced sample was conventional CD4+ T cells sorted from blood. These TCRs come from a person aged 18 to 35 with CD3G deficiency.

The V gene is TRBV19, the J gene TRBJ2-5; 9 bases are shared with TRBD2. Germline CDR1 and CDR2: LNHDA and SQIVND (reference sequence). V shed 5 bases and J 5 bases; nucleotides not matched to a gene: 6. This CDR3 is built from 14 residues. CDR3 region: CASSPIAGAETQYF. The DNA of the CDR3 is TGTGCCAGTAGTCCAATAGCGGGAGCCGAGACCCAGTACTTC.

The chain couples TRBV10-3 to TRBJ2-1; D remains unclear. The V and J ends lost 0 bases and 9 bases respectively, with 9 bases between them. The CDR3 spans 13 residues. The V gene's germline CDR1 is ENHRY and CDR2 SYGVKD. The chain's CDR3 is CAISESEPSEQFF. In nucleotides, the CDR3 is TGTGCCATCAGTGAGTCTGAGCCCAGTGAGCAGTTCTTC.

The rearrangement uses TRBV28 and TRBJ2-1; the D is unclear. The germline gives CDR1 MDHEN, CDR2 SYDVKM. Between the trimmed V and J ends, which lost 2 bases and 0 bases, there was a span of 8 bases. The CDR3 has 15 amino acids. The CDR3 reads CASSLGSYSYNEQFF. In DNA form, the CDR3 reads TGTGCCAGCAGTTTAGGTAGCTACTCCTACAATGAGCAGTTCTTC.

This clone was observed a handful of times. This chain links TRBV28 with TRBJ1-2; D possibly corresponds to TRBD1 (5 bases). Trimming shortened V by 7 bases and J by 10 bases, and 19 bases separated the two germline ends. Germline CDR1 MDHEN, CDR2 SYDVKM. The CDR3 is 13 residues long. The CDR3 region has the DNA TGTGCCAGCATCGGATCTGGCGGGGCCCACTACACCTTC. It encodes CASIGSGGAHYTF.

V gene TRBV10-3 combines with J gene TRBJ2-7; TRBD1 matches at 9 bases. V trimming: 3 bases; J trimming: 5 bases; junction bases outside the gene matches: 8. This CDR3 region has 15 residues. Per germline, CDR1 ENHRY and CDR2 SYGVKD. The CDR3 sequence is CAISDPGTGSHEQYF. The CDR3 DNA follows: TGTGCCATCAGTGACCCCGGGACAGGGTCCCACGAGCAGTACTTC.

This clone was picked up one time. The V gene is TRBV5-1, the J gene TRBJ2-2, with D perhaps matching TRBD1 (6 bases). V gave up 3 bases and J gave up 4 bases, with 13 bases separating them. This CDR3 is 15 amino acids long. Germline CDR1 is SGHRS and CDR2 is YFSETQ. As DNA, the CDR3 is TGCGCCAGCAGCTCTACAGGGATCCTCACCGGGGAGCTGTTTTTT. Residues: CASSSTGILTGELFF.

The DNA for the CDR3 is TGTGCCAGTAGTATAGACGGGACAGGGGGGCAGCCCCAGCATTTT. The encoded protein is CASSIDGTGGQPQHF. This sequence joins TRBV19 and TRBJ1-5, with 11 bases aligning to TRBD1. Trimming cost V 0 bases and J 7 bases; bases outside gene matches: 2. The germline V gene has CDR1 LNHDA and CDR2 SQIVND (reference sequence). The CDR3 length is 15 residues. Full variable domain (remainder filled in from reference TRBV19 and TRBJ1-5): DGGITQSPKYLFRKEGQNVTLSCEQNLNHDAMYWYRQDPGQGLRLIYYSQIVNDFQKGDIAEGYSVSREKKESFPLTVTSAQKNPTAFYLCASSIDGTGGQPQHFGDGTRLSIL.

The chain has TRBV5-1 and TRBJ1-1, with no clear D. The V gene lost 4 bases and the J gene lost 3 bases, with 13 bases spanning the gap. Germline lookup yields CDR1 SGHRS and CDR2 YFSETQ. The length of the CDR3 is 14 residues. The CDR3 sequence is CASSEGPSYTEAFF. CDR3 nucleotide sequence: TGCGCCAGCAGCGAAGGGCCTTCGTACACTGAAGCTTTCTTT.

The chain carries TRBV5-1 and TRBJ2-5; 7 nucleotides line up with TRBD1. The CDR3 is 14 residues long. Germline V gene data show CDR1 as SGHRS and CDR2 as YFSETQ. Trimming took 8 bases from V and 1 from J; bases not matched to a gene: 8. The CDR3 DNA follows: TGCGCCAGTCGATCCGGGACAGCCCAAGAGACCCAGTACTTC. Residues: CASRSGTAQETQYF.

The chain couples TRBV10-2 to TRBJ2-3; D may be TRBD1 or TRBD2 (5 bases each). V lost 5 bases and J 4 bases, leaving 16 bases between the germline ends. The CDR3 spans 15 residues. The V gene's germline CDR1 is WSHSY and CDR2 SAAADI. CDR3 loop: CASSSGTPRPDTQYF. The CDR3 DNA is TGCGCCAGCAGTTCCGGGACGCCTAGGCCAGATACGCAGTATTTT.

The chain is built from TRBV27 and TRBJ1-2, with D maybe TRBD1 (5 bases). The CDR3 runs to 13 residues. CDR1 and CDR2 from the germline V gene are MNHEY and SMNVEV (reference sequence). Trimming took 3 bases from V and 7 from J, leaving 12 bases between them. The CDR3 DNA sequence: TGTGCCAGCAGTTTCAGGGATCTCGGTGGCTACACCTTC. It specifies CASSFRDLGGYTF.

The chain links TRBV7-9 to TRBJ1-1; 8 bases align to TRBD1. CDR1 and CDR2 from the germline V gene are SEHNR and FQNEAQ (reference sequence). V lost 2 bases to trimming and J lost 5 bases; unmatched junction nucleotides: 4. The CDR3 covers 14 residues. The CDR3 sequence is CASSLQGAGTEAFF. Written as DNA, the CDR3 is TGTGCCAGCAGCTTACAGGGGGCAGGAACTGAAGCTTTCTTT.

The rearrangement joins TRBV10-3 to TRBJ2-5; TRBD2 might be the D (8 bases). Germline V lookup: CDR1 ENHRY, CDR2 SYGVKD. V shed 2 bases and J shed 4 bases, with 17 bases lying between them. CDR3 length: 16 amino acids. CDR3 sequence: CAISEAPGRGRETQYF. For the CDR3, the DNA is TGTGCCATCAGTGAGGCCCCCGGGAGGGGGCGAGAGACCCAGTACTTC.

This chain uses TRBV6-1 with TRBJ2-7; 9 bases fit TRBD1. V was pared by 6 bases and J by 2 bases, with 5 bases of the junction left unmatched. CDR3 size: 14 residues. The germline CDR1 and CDR2 sequences are MNHNS and SASEGT. The CDR3 DNA is TGTGCCAGCAGAACGGGACAGGGCGCCTACGAGCAGTACTTC. Protein product: CASRTGQGAYEQYF.

The chain has TRBV5-1 and TRBJ2-3, with D perhaps TRBD2 (5 bases). Germline CDR1 is SGHRS and CDR2 is YFSETQ. The CDR3 covers 14 residues. Trimming stripped 6 bases from V and 3 bases from J, with 14 bases between. CDR3 residues: CASKPGTLTDTQYF. The DNA of the CDR3 is TGCGCCAGCAAGCCGGGAACTTTGACAGATACGCAGTATTTT. Using reference TRBV5-1 and TRBJ2-3 for the parts outside the CDR3, the full variable domain is KAGVTQTPRYLIKTRGQQVTLSCSPISGHRSVSWYQQTPGQGLQFLFEYFSETQRNKGNFPGRFSGRQFSNSRSEMNVSTLELGDSALYLCASKPGTLTDTQYFGPGTRLTVL.

This chain joins TRBV28 and TRBJ1-3; D is unclear. Deletions cut 2 bases from V and 0 bases from J, with 5 bases between. Germline-derived CDR1 and CDR2 are MDHEN and SYDVKM. CDR3 length: 14 amino acids. The CDR3, as DNA: TGTGCCAGCAGTTTACAGAACTCTGGAAACACCATATATTTT. Its translation is CASSLQNSGNTIYF. Based on the CDR3 plus reference TRBV28 and TRBJ1-3, the full variable domain is DVKVTQSSRYLVKRTGEKVFLECVQDMDHENMFWYRQDPGLGLRLIYFSYDVKMKEKGDIPEGYSVSREKKERFSLILESASTNQTSMYLCASSLQNSGNTIYFGEGSWLTVV.

J is TRBJ2-7 and V is TRBV11-2, with TRBD1 matching 7 bases. The CDR3 totals 12 residues. After removal of 5 bases from V and 6 bases from J, the junction contained 4 bases not matched to a gene. Germline V lookup: CDR1 SGHAT, CDR2 FQNNGV. CDR3 sequence reads: CASSTTGIEQYF. CDR3 DNA sequence: TGTGCCAGCAGCACGACAGGGATCGAGCAGTACTTC.

The J gene is TRBJ2-2, the V gene TRBV28; D may be TRBD2 (6 bases). Germline values: CDR1 MDHEN, CDR2 SYDVKM. The CDR3 is 12 residues long. Trimming left V 6 bases short and J 11 bases short, with 13 bases between. CDR3 coding DNA: TGTGCCAGCAGCCTAGCCGGGGGTGAGCTGTTTTTT. Its protein product is CASSLAGGELFF.

The V gene is TRBV9, the J gene TRBJ2-2; D unresolved. Trimming took 4 bases from V and 3 from J, leaving 7 bases between them. This CDR3 contains 13 residues. From germline, CDR1 is SGDLS and CDR2 YYNGEE. CDR3 sequence: CASSLSHTGELFF. CDR3 nucleotide sequence: TGTGCCAGCAGCCTTAGTCACACCGGGGAGCTGTTTTTT.